The 30 T cell receptor beta chains reported below all come from one sample, sequenced in a study of Graves' ophthalmopathy and Graves' hyperthyroidism (dated by TCRdb to about 2018). The data were produced on an Illumina HiSeq 2000. TCR beta CDR3 regions were amplified from RNA transcripts for repertoire sequencing. The first round of RT-PCR was done with HTBI primers and the Qiagen OneStep RT-PCR kit, and was followed by a second round of multiplex PCR, then size selection and purification. The public reads were quality trimmed at Q25 with fastp and then assembled into clones with MiXCR by TCRdb, keeping productive beta chains. Records with the same CDR3 protein are collapsed into one entry carrying the most frequent genes and DNA. Present in this sample are 350,000 to 450,000 distinct CDR3 sequences, around 20% of which were seen just once. Together, the top ten hold roughly 1.5% of the sample.

The specimen was peripheral blood. The receptors derive from a woman between 18 and 29 years old with Graves' ophthalmopathy. Donor details come from another sample of the same person, matched by shared clones.

The chain carries TRBV11-2 and TRBJ2-7; TRBD2 matches 8 bases. With 3 bases clipped from V and 3 bases from J, the junction kept 4 bases outside the gene matches. The germline gives CDR1 SGHAT, CDR2 FQNNGV. This CDR3 spans 14 amino acids. CDR3 in DNA: TGTGCCAGCAGCTTTACTAGCGGATACTACGAGCAGTACTTC. Translation gives CASSFTSGYYEQYF. Filled out from reference TRBV11-2 and TRBJ2-7, the complete variable domain reads EAGVAQSPRYKIIEKRQSVAFWCNPISGHATLYWYQQILGQGPKLLIQFQNNGVVDDSQLPKDRFSAERLKGVDSTLKIQPAKLEDSAVYLCASSFTSGYYEQYFGPGTRLTVT.

Ten or more counts support this clonotype. The chain is built from TRBV6-2 or TRBV6-3 and TRBJ2-7; no definite D call. Germline loops: CDR1 MNHEY, CDR2 SVGEGT. V was pared by 7 bases and J by 3 bases, with 19 bases between. The CDR3 is 15 amino acids. The CDR3 bases are TGTGCCAGCACTCCACTGAGGACGAGCAACTACGAGCAGTACTTC. Its translation: CASTPLRTSNYEQYF.

In its sample, this clonotype was seen many times. This sequence joins TRBV10-3 and TRBJ2-7; a possible D gene is TRBD1 (7 bases). CDR1 ENHRY and CDR2 SYGVKD come from the germline V gene. The CDR3 is 15 residues long. With 3 bases removed from V and 3 bases from J, the gap between germline ends came to 15 bases. The CDR3, as DNA: TGTGCCATCAGTGATGGGCAGGGGGGCCACTACGAGCAGTACTTC. Translating it yields CAISDGQGGHYEQYF.

V is TRBV6-1 and J is TRBJ2-7, with D perhaps assigned TRBD1 or TRBD2 (5 bases each). This CDR3 has 13 amino acids. V dropped 5 bases and J dropped 3 bases, with 11 bases sitting between them. CDR1 is MNHNS, CDR2 SASEGT, per germline. CDR3 sequence reads: CASSRGRDYEQYF. In DNA, the CDR3 is TGTGCCAGCAGTCGGGGCCGGGACTACGAGCAGTACTTC.

This clonotype has at least ten counts. The V call is TRBV7-3, the J call TRBJ2-7; TRBD2 might be the D (6 bases). This CDR3 contains 12 residues. Germline lookup yields CDR1 SGHTA and CDR2 FQGTGA. The V gene lost 5 bases and the J gene lost 6 bases, with 11 bases spanning the gap. The CDR3 nucleotides read TGTGCCAGCAGCCCGACTAGAAGCGAGCAGTACTTC. The encoded protein is CASSPTRSEQYF.

The chain has TRBV12-3 or TRBV12-4 and TRBJ2-7; no clear D. V dropped 8 bases and J dropped 4 bases, with 12 bases sitting between them. The CDR3 consists of 12 residues. The CDR3 DNA reads as TGTGCCAGCGGGAAGGCGATTTACGAGCAGTACTTC. It is translated as CASGKAIYEQYF.

This clonotype was recorded at least ten times. The gene calls are TRBV15 and TRBJ2-5; 7 bases line up with TRBD2. Germline assignment: CDR1 LNHNV and CDR2 YYDKDF (reference sequence). This CDR3 is built from 17 residues. The V and J ends lost 0 bases and 5 bases, in that order; junction bases with no gene match: 12. Here the CDR3 DNA reads TGTGCCACCAGCAGAGATACCCTGGACATCGGGAGGGAGACCCAGTACTTC. It yields the protein CATSRDTLDIGRETQYF.

This clonotype has a count of ten or more. J is TRBJ2-7 and V is TRBV27; 12 nucleotides line up with TRBD2. V lost 5 bases to trimming and J lost 2 bases; unmatched junction nucleotides: 10. Germline V gene lookup returns CDR1 MNHEY and CDR2 SMNVEV (reference sequence). The CDR3 runs to 17 residues. The CDR3 DNA reads as TGTGCCAGCAGTCTCACTCCTGGACTAGCGGGACCCTACGAGCAGTACTTC. It specifies CASSLTPGLAGPYEQYF.

The chain links TRBV28 to TRBJ2-4; D may be TRBD2 (7 bases). Deletions cut 7 bases from V and 12 bases from J, with 16 bases between. Germline CDR1 and CDR2: MDHEN and SYDVKM. CDR3 length equals 12 residues. The CDR3 protein is CASNLRGADQYF. In DNA form, the CDR3 reads TGTGCCAGCAACCTACGGGGGGCCGATCAGTACTTC. The whole variable domain, filled in from reference TRBV28 and TRBJ2-4, reads DVKVTQSSRYLVKRTGEKVFLECVQDMDHENMFWYRQDPGLGLRLIYFSYDVKMKEKGDIPEGYSVSREKKERFSLILESASTNQTSMYLCASNLRGADQYFGAGTRLSVL.

This clonotype was recorded at least ten times. The chain carries TRBV6-5 and TRBJ2-2; D tentatively reads TRBD1 or TRBD2 (7 bases each). In germline, CDR1 is MNHEY, CDR2 SVGAGI. The V gene lost 0 bases and the J gene lost 7 bases, with 24 bases spanning the gap. There are 19 residues in the CDR3. CDR3 residues: CASSYSMPNRGQRGGELFF. Here the CDR3 DNA reads TGTGCCAGCAGTTACTCGATGCCCAACAGGGGCCAGCGGGGCGGGGAGCTGTTTTTT.

This clonotype was recorded many times. The chain recombines TRBV4-1 with TRBJ1-1; TRBD1 aligns across 7 bases. Germline CDR1 reads MGHRA; CDR2 reads YSYEKL. J was trimmed by 0 bases and V by 0 bases; bases with no gene match: 10. CDR3 length: 18 amino acids. DNA of the CDR3: TGCGCCAGCAGCCAAGAATTCGGGGGACAGAGATTGAACACTGAAGCTTTCTTT. This gives the protein CASSQEFGGQRLNTEAFF.

This clonotype came up a few times. This chain uses TRBV6-1 with TRBJ2-7; 13 nucleotides agree with TRBD2. This CDR3 has 17 amino acids. The trim removed 0 bases at V and 6 bases at J, leaving 8 bases unmatched. Germline values: CDR1 MNHNS, CDR2 SASEGT. The CDR3 DNA reads TGTGCCAGCAGTGAAGCGACTAGCGGGAGGACTAAGCGCGAGCAGTACTTC. Protein sequence: CASSEATSGRTKREQYF.

The rearrangement joins TRBV6-2 or TRBV6-3 to TRBJ2-6; D gene uncertain. Germline V lookup: CDR1 MNHEY, CDR2 SVGEGT. V was trimmed by 7 bases and J by 0 bases, leaving 19 bases between them. The length of the CDR3 is 18 residues. The CDR3 DNA reads TGTGCCAGCACTTGGTTCGGCTTTAAACCCTCTGGGGCCAACGTCCTGACTTTC. Amino acids: CASTWFGFKPSGANVLTF.

The chain recombines TRBV12-3 or TRBV12-4 with TRBJ2-5; 7 bases fit TRBD1. The CDR3 contains 14 residues. Trimming cost V 2 bases and J 4 bases; bases outside gene matches: 4. The CDR3 loop reads CASSLQDRRETQYF. In nucleotides, the CDR3 is TGTGCCAGCAGTTTACAGGACAGGCGAGAGACCCAGTACTTC.

Ten or more counts support this clonotype. The chain combines TRBV5-1 with TRBJ2-7; D gene ambiguous. This CDR3 region has 13 residues. The germline V and J ends were trimmed by 2 bases and 1 base, with 7 bases remaining between them. Germline values: CDR1 SGHRS, CDR2 YFSETQ. CDR3 residues: CASSFGKSYEQYF. The CDR3 DNA is TGCGCCAGCAGCTTTGGGAAATCCTACGAGCAGTACTTC.

This clonotype was counted many times. The rearrangement links TRBV28 to TRBJ1-5, with D perhaps TRBD1 (6 bases). CDR1 and CDR2 (germline): MDHEN, SYDVKM. The CDR3 length is 16 residues. V shed 4 bases and J shed 1 base, with 14 bases lying between them. The CDR3 loop reads CASSSAPGGSNQPQHF. The CDR3 bases are TGTGCCAGCAGTTCCGCGCCGGGGGGCAGCAATCAGCCCCAGCATTTT.

This clonotype appeared many times. This sequence joins TRBV28 and TRBJ2-7; no clear D gene. The CDR3 consists of 13 residues. Germline V gene lookup returns CDR1 MDHEN and CDR2 SYDVKM. The V gene lost 7 bases and the J gene lost 3 bases, with 13 bases spanning the gap. The CDR3 region has the DNA TGTGCCAGCACCCCCCCCTCCGACTACGAGCAGTACTTC. Amino acids: CASTPPSDYEQYF. Full variable domain (rest looked up from reference TRBV28 and TRBJ2-7): DVKVTQSSRYLVKRTGEKVFLECVQDMDHENMFWYRQDPGLGLRLIYFSYDVKMKEKGDIPEGYSVSREKKERFSLILESASTNQTSMYLCASTPPSDYEQYFGPGTRLTVT.

This clonotype came up many times. The chain couples TRBV12-3 or TRBV12-4 to TRBJ2-5, with D tentatively TRBD1 (6 bases). Between the trimmed V and J ends, which lost 7 bases and 0 bases, there was a span of 12 bases. The CDR3 covers 14 residues. In DNA, the CDR3 is TGTGCCAGCACCCGCGACAGGTACCAAGAGACCCAGTACTTC. It translates to CASTRDRYQETQYF.

This clonotype has ten or more counts. The V and J genes are TRBV2 and TRBJ1-6; D remains ambiguous. Germline V gene data show CDR1 as SNHLY and CDR2 as FYNNEI. V lost 2 bases, J lost 3 bases, and 8 bases lay in between. The CDR3 extends over 15 amino acids. The CDR3 region is CASSEKRVYNSPLHF. CDR3 coding DNA: TGTGCCAGCAGTGAAAAAAGAGTCTATAATTCACCCCTCCACTTT.

This clonotype was picked up many times. This chain uses TRBV6-1 with TRBJ1-1, with D perhaps TRBD1 (5 bases). The germline V and J ends were trimmed by 5 bases and 4 bases, with 11 bases remaining between them. The CDR3 runs 13 residues. Per germline, CDR1 MNHNS and CDR2 SASEGT. CDR3 loop: CASSQQDATEAFF. The CDR3 nucleotides read TGTGCCAGCAGTCAACAGGATGCCACTGAAGCTTTCTTT.

CDR3 loop: CASSYRPGAPQPQHF. DNA for the CDR3: TGTGCCAGCAGTTACCGACCAGGGGCACCTCAGCCCCAGCATTTT. This rearrangement joins TRBV6-2 or TRBV6-3 to TRBJ1-5; D is possibly TRBD1 (6 bases). The germline CDR1 and CDR2 sequences are MNHEY and SVGEGT. V shed 2 bases and J shed 6 bases, with 14 bases lying between them. The CDR3 sequence is 15 residues long.

In this sample, this clonotype turned up many times. V is TRBV30 and J is TRBJ2-7; 7 positions agree with TRBD2. The CDR3 totals 14 residues. After removal of 2 bases from V and 3 bases from J, the junction contained 7 bases not matched to a gene. Germline V gene data show CDR1 as GTSNPN and CDR2 as SVGIG (reference sequence). The CDR3 protein is CAWSSFGGGYEQYF. In DNA form, the CDR3 reads TGTGCCTGGAGTAGTTTTGGCGGGGGCTACGAGCAGTACTTC.

The table lists this clonotype with many counts. This CDR3 reads CASSLVSGYGEQYF. The CDR3 nucleotides are TGTGCCAGCAGCTTGGTGTCAGGGTATGGCGAGCAGTACTTC. The gene calls are TRBV5-8 and TRBJ2-7; tentative D call: TRBD1 (5 bases). V was cut by 0 bases and J by 6 bases, with 13 bases left in between. The CDR3 spans 14 residues. Germline V CDR1 and CDR2: SGHTS, YDEGEE.

This clonotype was seen repeatedly, ten times or more. CDR3 DNA: TGTGCCAGTAGTATGGGGGGATCAGGAGAGACCCAGTACTTC. It is translated as CASSMGGSGETQYF. V is TRBV19 and J is TRBJ2-5, with D maybe TRBD2 (6 bases). The CDR3 totals 14 residues. The V end lost 3 bases, the J end lost 4 bases, and 12 bases lay between the germline ends. Germline CDR1 reads LNHDA; CDR2 reads SQIVND (reference sequence).

This clonotype was observed many times. The V gene is TRBV27, the J gene TRBJ1-2; the D gene is possibly TRBD1 (6 bases). Trimming took 4 bases from V and 8 from J, leaving 14 bases between them. This CDR3 is 13 amino acids long. Looked up from germline, CDR1 is MNHEY and CDR2 is SMNVEV (reference sequence). CDR3 residues: CASSSRQDGGYTF. CDR3 nucleotides: TGTGCCAGCAGTTCGCGACAGGATGGAGGCTACACCTTC.

This clonotype was counted at least ten times. The V call is TRBV6-2 or TRBV6-3, the J call TRBJ2-5, with D perhaps being TRBD1 or TRBD2 (5 bases each). The ends were cut back, 4 bases at V and 1 base at J, with 7 bases in the middle. The CDR3 runs to 13 residues. Per germline, CDR1 MNHEY and CDR2 SVGEGT. CDR3 in DNA: TGTGCCAGCAGTTGGGACGTCCAAGAGACCCAGTACTTC. The encoded protein is CASSWDVQETQYF.

This sequence joins TRBV20-1 and TRBJ1-1; 8 nucleotides agree with TRBD1. V was pared by 5 bases and J by 9 bases, with 14 bases of the junction left unmatched. The germline V gene has CDR1 DFQATT and CDR2 SNEGSKA (reference sequence). The CDR3 consists of 14 residues. The CDR3 DNA follows: TGCAGTGCTGCAGGGGGCGATTTTTGGGGAAAAGCTTTCTTT. This translates into CSAAGGDFWGKAFF.

This clonotype came up many times. The chain links TRBV10-3 to TRBJ1-1, with D hard to call. Deletions cut 6 bases from V and 3 bases from J, with 14 bases between. The length of the CDR3 is 14 residues. Germline CDR1 and CDR2: ENHRY and SYGVKD. CDR3 nucleotide sequence: TGTGCCATCAGACGGATAGGAACGGACACTGAAGCTTTCTTT. This encodes CAIRRIGTDTEAFF.

This clonotype was counted at least ten times. The chain joins TRBV19 to TRBJ2-5, with 7 bases fitting TRBD2. The germline V gene has CDR1 LNHDA and CDR2 SQIVND (reference sequence). The V segment lost 5 bases and the J segment 5 bases; nucleotides outside the gene matches: 8. The CDR3 has 14 residues. The CDR3 loop reads CASSPGGPPETQYF. For the CDR3, the DNA is TGTGCCAGTAGTCCGGGAGGTCCTCCCGAGACCCAGTACTTC.

The DNA for the CDR3 is TGTGCCAGCACCAGACCGGACGGAGCTAACTATGGCTACACCTTC. It translates to CASTRPDGANYGYTF. The chain combines TRBV7-8 with TRBJ1-2, with no clear D. The germline V gene encodes CDR1 SGHVS and CDR2 FQNEAQ. The V end lost 7 bases, the J end lost 0 bases, and 15 bases lay between the germline ends. CDR3 size: 15 residues.